The T cell receptor beta chain described here comes from a study of blood T cell repertoires in COVID-19 (dated by TCRdb to between 2020 and 2021). About the full investigation: The collaborator samples originated in the United States, Italy and Spain and spanned the acute and convalescent phases of COVID-19. The prospective study material was composed of cDNA or gDNA derived from T cells, B-cell-depleted T cells, or PBMCs. The repertoires were made available in a free public database intended to serve as a resource for research on the immune response to SARS-CoV-2. Samples were obtained from the ongoing ImmuneRACE study (first 160 participants) and from some 1,300 subjects provided by 6 global collaborators. Nearly every sample came with metadata listing a de-identified subject ID, COVID-19 status, age in years and sex. The dataset comprised deeply sampled blood TCRbeta repertoires from subjects exposed to, actively infected with, or recovered from COVID-19. Where available, HLA class I and class II types were obtained from metadata supplied by the sample provider rather than from assay-based typing.

CDR1 is given as SGHAT and CDR2 as FQNNGV, both from the germline V gene. Trimming accounts for 4 bases at V and 12 bases at J, while the number of junction bases matched to no gene is 9. From cysteine to phenylalanine, the CDR3 is 13 amino acids long. The DNA shown is the 39-base CDR3, in frame from base 1. Results the study describes overall, beyond this receptor: Clinical and demographic metadata were provided uncurated, with the amount varying by source and participant.

Participants in the prospective study were enrolled through a virtual design, were aged roughly 18 to 100 years, and lived in some 24 United States geographic areas. In the prospective study, cohorts were assigned on the basis of participant-reported clinical history obtained from a screening survey and a study questionnaire. Each participant in the prospective study had whole blood, serum and a nasopharyngeal or oropharyngeal swab collected by mobile phlebotomists. Prospective study participants could optionally give additional blood draws and questionnaires over a 2-month period. Before DNA extraction, blood samples from the prospective study were shipped at room temperature or frozen. The immunoSEQ Assay, a bias-controlled multiplex PCR, was used to amplify TCRbeta CDR3 regions from genomic DNA. As for the authors' bioinformatics: The number of nucleated cells in each sample was estimated by amplification of reference gene primers within the assay. To quantify the absolute abundance of each unique TCRbeta CDR3 rearrangement, sequence reads were collapsed and filtered. For each sample, productive Simpson clonality was calculated as the square root of Simpson's diversity index across productive rearrangements. TCRdb stores this immuneACCESS table with in-frame sequences only. Part of the clones is absent; in the studies checked, under half of the shortfall reflects unresolved V genes, and no reason is known for the rest. V and J calls plus clone size are reproduced from that table; the DNA served to infer D and trimming. Recorded for this sample are approximately 210,000 clones; around nine tenths of them occurred a single time. Of the sample, about 15% falls within the top ten clones.

Turning to this clone: What this receptor recognizes is not known. Within one base of it there is no much larger clone, and no base qualities were kept.

This clonotype originated in a woman aged 45-60 years with acute COVID-19. This chain is built from TRBV11-2 and TRBJ2-1; 7 central nucleotides agree with TRBD2. Sequencing was performed on PBMCs or T cells enriched from blood (not recorded which). Read as DNA, the sequence is TGTGCCAGCAGCTCCGGACTAGTTAAAGGGCAGTTCTTC. The translation is CASSSGLVKGQFF.